These 20 T cell receptor beta chains share one sample of origin, sequenced in a study of OX40 agonist ivuxolimab in advanced cancers. Data came from immunoSEQ multiplex PCR; TCRdb stores just in-frame clones and leaves some out. This sample has approximately 90,000 clones, with roughly 84% found just once. The source material was CD4+ or CD8+ T cells sorted from blood, sampled in a trial of the OX40 agonist ivuxolimab. Source of these receptors: an adult with an advanced solid tumor such as melanoma, head and neck, liver or kidney cancer.

J is TRBJ1-3 and V is TRBV9; D call uncertain. Germline-derived CDR1 and CDR2 are SGDLS and YYNGEE. V lost 0 bases to trimming and J lost 0 bases, with 10 bases between them. This CDR3 is 16 amino acids long. CDR3 residues: CASSVGEGRSGNTIYF. Written as DNA, the CDR3 is TGTGCCAGCAGCGTAGGGGAGGGTCGCTCTGGAAACACCATATATTTT.

A remark on this clone: The junction differs from germline at one of its ends, possibly a read error. The V and J genes are TRBV5-1 and TRBJ2-1; TRBD2 is a possible D gene (6 bases). The CDR3 covers 15 residues. Germline V CDR1 and CDR2: SGHRS, YFSETQ. CDR3 nucleotides: TGCGCCGGCAGCTTGGACGGGGGTTCCTACAATGAGCAGTTCTTC. Residues: CAGSLDGGSYNEQFF.

The rearrangement links TRBV18 to TRBJ1-4; D is unclear. The CDR3 runs to 15 residues. CDR1 is KGHSH and CDR2 is LQKENI in the germline V gene. Trimming pared 3 bases from V and 4 bases from J, leaving 12 bases between. The CDR3 here is CASSPYSNRNEKLFF. CDR3 sequence (DNA): TGTGCCAGCTCACCCTACAGTAACCGTAATGAAAAACTGTTTTTT.

The rearrangement joins TRBV7-3 to TRBJ2-7; D possibly corresponds to TRBD2 (7 bases). Looked up from germline, CDR1 is SGHTA and CDR2 is FQGTGA. Trimming left V 5 bases short and J 3 bases short, with 17 bases between. This CDR3 has 15 amino acids. The CDR3 region is CASSAQGPSGYEQYF. DNA for the CDR3: TGTGCCAGCAGCGCCCAGGGGCCTAGCGGCTACGAGCAGTACTTC. The full variable domain, rest sourced from reference TRBV7-3 and TRBJ2-7, is GAGVSQTPSNKVTEKGKYVELRCDPISGHTALYWYRQSLGQGPEFLIYFQGTGAADDSGLPNDRFFAVRPEGSVSTLKIQRTERGDSAVYLCASSAQGPSGYEQYFGPGTRLTVT.

V usage is TRBV5-1 and J usage is TRBJ2-2; TRBD1 is a possible D gene (6 bases). CDR3 length: 15 residues. The V gene lost 4 bases and the J gene lost 6 bases, with 16 bases spanning the gap. The germline gives CDR1 SGHRS, CDR2 YFSETQ. CDR3 sequence (DNA): TGCGCCAGCAGCGACAACCTACAGGGCTCCGGGGAGCTGTTTTTT. Translating gives CASSDNLQGSGELFF. The entire variable domain, with the rest obtained from reference TRBV5-1 and TRBJ2-2, is as follows: KAGVTQTPRYLIKTRGQQVTLSCSPISGHRSVSWYQQTPGQGLQFLFEYFSETQRNKGNFPGRFSGRQFSNSRSEMNVSTLELGDSALYLCASSDNLQGSGELFFGEGSRLTVL.

The chain carries TRBV4-2 and TRBJ2-2, with 7 bases that match TRBD1. The CDR3 loop spans 16 amino acids. V lost 9 bases to trimming and J lost 7 bases; unmatched junction nucleotides: 17. Germline-derived CDR1 and CDR2 are LGHNA and YNFKEQ. CDR3 region: CASNSPGQTKGGELFF. CDR3 sequence (DNA): TGTGCCAGTAATTCGCCGGGACAGACTAAAGGCGGGGAGCTGTTTTTT.

Only one count was recorded for this clone. This rearrangement joins TRBV30 to TRBJ1-3, with TRBD1 matching 9 bases. The V and J ends lost 1 base and 2 bases, in that order; junction bases with no gene match: 12. The CDR3 consists of 18 residues. Germline V CDR1 and CDR2: GTSNPN, SVGIG (reference sequence). The CDR3 nucleotides are TGTGCCTGGAGTGGTGGGACAGGGCCCAATAGGGCTGGAAACACCATATATTTT. Protein sequence: CAWSGGTGPNRAGNTIYF.

This clone came up once. V is TRBV7-3 and J is TRBJ1-6; 7 bases align to TRBD1. The V gene end was trimmed by 4 bases and the J gene end by 9 bases; junction bases not matched to a gene: 6. CDR3 length: 14 amino acids. CDR1 is SGHTA, CDR2 FQGTGA, per germline. CDR3 residues: CASSSGTVLSPLHF. CDR3 in DNA: TGTGCCAGCAGCTCCGGGACAGTCCTTTCACCCCTCCACTTT. The full variable domain, with the rest looked up from reference TRBV7-3 and TRBJ1-6, is GAGVSQTPSNKVTEKGKYVELRCDPISGHTALYWYRQSLGQGPEFLIYFQGTGAADDSGLPNDRFFAVRPEGSVSTLKIQRTERGDSAVYLCASSSGTVLSPLHFGNGTRLTVT.

The chain joins TRBV30 to TRBJ2-7; TRBD1 is a possible D gene (5 bases). The germline CDR1 and CDR2 sequences are GTSNPN and SVGIG (reference sequence). The V end was cut by 4 bases, the J end by 4 bases, with 11 bases between. The CDR3 is 12 amino acids. CDR3 loop: CAWNSGNYEQYF. The CDR3 coding sequence is TGTGCCTGGAACTCAGGGAATTACGAGCAGTACTTC. The entire variable domain, with the rest obtained from reference TRBV30 and TRBJ2-7, is as follows: SQTIHQWPATLVQPVGSPLSLECTVEGTSNPNLYWYRQAAGRGLQLLFYSVGIGQISSEVPQNLSASRPQDRQFILSSKKLLLSDSGFYLCAWNSGNYEQYFGPGTRLTVT.

This chain joins TRBV5-4 and TRBJ1-1; 7 bases line up with TRBD1. The CDR3 has 16 amino acids. CDR1 and CDR2 (germline): SGHNT, YYREEE (reference sequence). V lost 6 bases, J lost 2 bases, and 13 bases stayed unmatched. Here the CDR3 DNA reads TGTGCCAGCACCCAAGGTTCCCGGGACAGAAACACTGAAGCTTTCTTT. Protein sequence: CASTQGSRDRNTEAFF.

CDR3: CASSGPGQGYTGELFF. CDR3 DNA: TGTGCCAGCAGTGGACCGGGACAGGGGTACACCGGGGAGCTGTTTTTT. The rearrangement uses TRBV6-1 and TRBJ2-2; the match to TRBD1 covers 10 bases. Germline values: CDR1 MNHNS, CDR2 SASEGT. The CDR3 totals 16 residues. J gave up 3 bases and V 4 bases, and 5 bases lay outside the gene matches.

The rearrangement links TRBV14 to TRBJ2-3; TRBD1 matches at 8 bases. Germline CDR1 SGHDN, CDR2 FVKESK. The V gene end was trimmed by 0 bases and the J gene end by 2 bases; junction bases not matched to a gene: 4. The CDR3 contains 16 residues. CDR3 residues: CASSQDLGQVTDTQYF. In DNA, the CDR3 is TGTGCCAGCAGCCAAGACTTGGGACAGGTCACAGATACGCAGTATTTT.

The chain is built from TRBV30 and TRBJ1-6; 8 bases map to TRBD1. The CDR3 is made up of 19 amino acids. Unmatched junction bases numbered 15, after V lost 4 bases and J lost 1 base. Germline V CDR1 and CDR2: GTSNPN, SVGIG (reference sequence). CDR3 sequence (DNA): TGTGCCTGGATCGCAACTGGACAGGGTGGAAGGTCCTATAATTCACCCCTCCACTTT. It translates to CAWIATGQGGRSYNSPLHF.

The gene calls are TRBV6-6 and TRBJ2-3; 8 nucleotides line up with TRBD2. The CDR3 extends over 15 amino acids. V trimming: 6 bases; J trimming: 5 bases; junction bases outside the gene matches: 10. Germline V CDR1 and CDR2: MNHNY, SVGAGI (reference sequence). The CDR3 reads CASSRGSGAVDTQYF. The CDR3 nucleotides read TGTGCCAGCAGCAGGGGTAGCGGGGCGGTAGATACGCAGTATTTT.

This clone occurred a few times. The chain recombines TRBV5-5 with TRBJ2-7; 7 bases agree with TRBD1. The V gene's germline CDR1 is SGHKS and CDR2 YYEKEE (reference sequence). With V trimmed by 5 bases and J by 4 bases, 15 bases remained unmatched. The CDR3 runs 16 residues. The CDR3 protein is CASSFTWGQSFYEQYF. The CDR3 DNA sequence: TGTGCCAGCAGTTTTACTTGGGGACAGTCCTTTTACGAGCAGTACTTC.

A few counts support this clone. The chain employs TRBV5-1 and TRBJ2-7; the D is unclear. CDR1 SGHRS and CDR2 YFSETQ come from the germline V gene. Trimming stripped 4 bases from V and 0 bases from J, with 11 bases between. CDR3 size: 14 residues. CDR3 region: CASSVAGNSYEQYF. CDR3 coding DNA: TGCGCCAGCAGCGTGGCAGGCAACTCCTACGAGCAGTACTTC.

The gene calls are TRBV2 and TRBJ2-1; possibly TRBD2 for D (6 bases). Trimming removed 0 bases from V and 15 bases from J, with 24 bases in between. The germline V gene has CDR1 SNHLY and CDR2 FYNNEI. The CDR3 sequence is 16 residues long. This CDR3 is CASSEAIAADHRAGFF. CDR3 in DNA: TGTGCCAGCAGTGAAGCCATAGCGGCGGACCACCGCGCGGGGTTCTTC.

The chain couples TRBV7-9 to TRBJ2-3, with 7 bases matching TRBD2. The V and J ends lost 0 bases and 8 bases, in that order; junction bases with no gene match: 2. The germline CDR1 and CDR2 sequences are SEHNR and FQNEAQ (reference sequence). The CDR3 runs to 13 residues. CDR3 loop: CASSLAVAGTQYF. As DNA, the CDR3 is TGTGCCAGCAGCTTAGCGGTAGCGGGTACGCAGTATTTT.

This clone was counted once. This chain uses TRBV7-2 with TRBJ1-6; D unclear. The germline CDR1 and CDR2 sequences are SGHTA and FQGNSA. Trimming stripped 1 base from V and 7 bases from J, with 14 bases between. This CDR3 contains 16 residues. CDR3 sequence reads: CASSLVGPPGNSPLHF. The CDR3 DNA follows: TGTGCCAGCAGCTTAGTTGGTCCCCCGGGGAATTCACCCCTCCACTTT.

This sequence joins TRBV30 and TRBJ2-5; the D is unclear. V gave up 4 bases and J gave up 4 bases, with 7 bases separating them. Germline loops: CDR1 GTSNPN, CDR2 SVGIG (reference sequence). This CDR3 is 11 amino acids long. The CDR3 spells CAWTGVETQYF. The CDR3 nucleotides are TGTGCCTGGACCGGCGTAGAGACCCAGTACTTC. Variable domain in full (rest from reference TRBV30 and TRBJ2-5): SQTIHQWPATLVQPVGSPLSLECTVEGTSNPNLYWYRQAAGRGLQLLFYSVGIGQISSEVPQNLSASRPQDRQFILSSKKLLLSDSGFYLCAWTGVETQYFGPGTRLLVL.